Presented here are 31 T cell receptor beta chains from one specimen sequenced in a study of cytomegalovirus exposure and HLA in healthy donors. The PCR used 60 Vbeta and 13 Jbeta primers. Produced via immunoSEQ multiplex PCR; TCRdb's table is partial and in-frame only. This table has about 150,000 clones, around 67% appearing once. Material for sequencing was PBMCs. The receptor source for this set is a woman aged 18-29 years in good health and CMV-seronegative.

In this sample, this clone turned up a few times. The rearrangement uses TRBV6-5 and TRBJ2-1; D gene ambiguous. The CDR3 contains 16 residues. The V end lost 2 bases, the J end lost 7 bases, and 18 bases lay between the germline ends. Germline assignment: CDR1 MNHEY and CDR2 SVGAGI. The CDR3 bases are TGTGCCAGCAGTTACGAGGTCGTTCCTAGTGGAAATGAGCAGTTCTTC. This translates into CASSYEVVPSGNEQFF.

V is TRBV10-1 and J is TRBJ2-5; 7 positions agree with TRBD1. V shed 9 bases and J 4 bases; nucleotides not matched to a gene: 17. Germline CDR1 is WNHNN and CDR2 is SYGVQD (reference sequence). CDR3 size: 16 residues. CDR3 sequence reads: CARKGAERASRETQYF. Written as DNA, the CDR3 is TGCGCCAGGAAGGGGGCGGAACGAGCGAGTAGAGAGACCCAGTACTTC.

This clone was counted a few times. Germline and junction disagree at one end, which may indicate a read error. The chain employs TRBV4-1 and TRBJ1-3; no firm D call. CDR1 is MGHRA and CDR2 is YSYEKL in the germline V gene. The CDR3 has 16 residues. The CDR3 is CASGQGRDHNGNTIYF. The CDR3 coding sequence is TGCGCCAGCGGCCAAGGGAGAGACCATAATGGAAACACCATATATTTT.

This clone was seen a handful of times. The chain couples TRBV5-1 to TRBJ1-4, with TRBD1 as a possible D gene (6 bases). This CDR3 has 15 residues. Germline V gene lookup returns CDR1 SGHRS and CDR2 YFSETQ. Deletions cut 3 bases from V and 0 bases from J, with 9 bases between. CDR3 region: CASSSGTTTNEKLFF. The CDR3 nucleotides read TGCGCCAGCAGCTCCGGGACAACAACTAATGAAAAACTGTTTTTT.

This rearrangement joins TRBV7-7 to TRBJ2-5, with a tentative D call TRBD2 (6 bases). Trimming removed 4 bases from V and 5 bases from J, with 14 bases in between. Germline V lookup: CDR1 SSHAT, CDR2 FNYEAQ (reference sequence). The CDR3 is made up of 14 amino acids. This CDR3 reads CASSWQGGLETQYF. In DNA form, the CDR3 reads TGTGCCAGCAGCTGGCAGGGAGGTCTGGAGACCCAGTACTTC.

The genes are TRBV13 and TRBJ2-5; tentative D call: TRBD1 (5 bases). Germline V CDR1 and CDR2: PRHDT, FYEKMQ (reference sequence). The CDR3 is made up of 13 amino acids. Trimming removed 4 bases from V and 2 bases from J, with 8 bases in between. CDR3 DNA sequence: TGTGCCAGCAGCTCAGACAGACAAGAGACCCAGTACTTC. Its protein is CASSSDRQETQYF.

This clone was seen only a few times. The V call is TRBV5-4, the J call TRBJ2-5; D is undetermined. Germline CDR1 SGHNT, CDR2 YYREEE (reference sequence). The CDR3 loop spans 12 amino acids. Trimming cost V 1 base and J 2 bases, with 3 bases left between them. The CDR3 bases are TGTGCCAGCAGCTTGCAGCAAGAGACCCAGTACTTC. Its protein is CASSLQQETQYF.

The rearrangement joins TRBV2 to TRBJ2-2, with TRBD1 as a possible D gene (6 bases). CDR3 size: 15 residues. V was cut by 3 bases and J by 0 bases, with 8 bases left in between. Germline V CDR1 and CDR2: SNHLY, FYNNEI. In DNA, the CDR3 is TGTGCCAGCAGTGAGGACAGACCGAACACCGGGGAGCTGTTTTTT. It encodes CASSEDRPNTGELFF.

This clone appeared a single time. V is TRBV11-2 and J is TRBJ2-7, with D perhaps matching TRBD1 (5 bases). In germline, CDR1 is SGHAT, CDR2 FQNNGV. This CDR3 has 13 residues. Trimming removed 3 bases at V and 3 bases at J, with 9 bases between. The CDR3 nucleotides read TGTGCCAGCAGCTTTTCTACAGGCTACGAGCAGTACGTC. Protein: CASSFSTGYEQYV.

This clone was detected once. This chain connects TRBV6-5 to TRBJ1-3; D not certain. The length of the CDR3 is 13 residues. Germline values: CDR1 MNHEY, CDR2 SVGAGI. The V gene lost 2 bases and the J gene lost 4 bases, with 6 bases spanning the gap. CDR3 in amino acids: CASSYEVGNTIYF. The CDR3 region has the DNA TGTGCCAGCAGTTACGAGGTCGGAAACACCATATATTTT.

The gene calls are TRBV5-1 and TRBJ1-3, with TRBD1 identical over 9 bases. This CDR3 has 16 residues. CDR1 SGHRS and CDR2 YFSETQ come from the germline V gene. The trim removed 4 bases at V and 4 bases at J, leaving 9 bases unmatched. Here the CDR3 DNA reads TGCGCCAGCAGCCCGGACAGGGGCGCTGGGGGAAACACCATATATTTT. This encodes CASSPDRGAGGNTIYF.

The V call is TRBV27, the J call TRBJ1-6; 7 bases fit TRBD1. V was pared by 5 bases and J by 7 bases, with 2 bases of the junction left unmatched. CDR1 and CDR2 from the germline V gene are MNHEY and SMNVEV (reference sequence). CDR3 length: 13 residues. CDR3 DNA sequence: TGTGCCAGCAGTGTGACAGGGAATTCACCCCTCCACTTT. It yields the protein CASSVTGNSPLHF.

The rearrangement uses TRBV28 and TRBJ1-5; 11 nucleotides agree with TRBD1. Looked up from germline, CDR1 is MDHEN and CDR2 is SYDVKM. Unmatched junction bases numbered 2, after V lost 3 bases and J lost 4 bases. This CDR3 spans 15 amino acids. The CDR3 nucleotides are TGTGCCAGCAGTTTTGGGACAGGGGGAAATCAGCCCCAGCATTTT. Translation: CASSFGTGGNQPQHF.

J is TRBJ1-2 and V is TRBV28; a weak D match, TRBD1 (5 bases). The CDR3 totals 14 residues. V was pared by 8 bases and J by 0 bases, with 13 bases between. Per germline, CDR1 MDHEN and CDR2 SYDVKM. The CDR3 region is CASGQGSANYGYTF. In nucleotides, the CDR3 is TGTGCCAGCGGGCAGGGAAGTGCTAACTATGGCTACACCTTC.

V gene TRBV7-2 combines with J gene TRBJ2-1; 10 positions agree with TRBD2. This CDR3 is 15 amino acids long. Losses at the gene ends were 2 bases for V and 3 bases for J; bases not matched to a gene: 1. Germline CDR1 and CDR2: SGHTA and FQGNSA. The CDR3 nucleotides are TGTGCCAGCAGCTTACGGACTAGCGGCTACAATGAGCAGTTCTTC. It encodes CASSLRTSGYNEQFF.

This clone was seen only once. This rearrangement joins TRBV4-1 to TRBJ2-3; 10 bases fit TRBD2. Germline assignment: CDR1 MGHRA and CDR2 YSYEKL. V shed 5 bases and J 0 bases; nucleotides not matched to a gene: 2. The CDR3 covers 15 residues. The CDR3 sequence: CASSKAGGSTDTQYF. In DNA, the CDR3 is TGCGCCAGCAGCAAAGCGGGGGGGAGCACAGATACGCAGTATTTT.

The chain joins TRBV7-8 to TRBJ1-1; unclear D gene. Trimming shortened V by 5 bases and J by 1 base, and 11 bases separated the two germline ends. Germline values: CDR1 SGHVS, CDR2 FQNEAQ. CDR3 length: 14 amino acids. In DNA form, the CDR3 reads TGTGCCAGCAGCAACACCCCTTGGAACACTGAAGCTTTCTTT. This sequence encodes CASSNTPWNTEAFF.

The gene calls are TRBV7-6 and TRBJ1-1; D call uncertain. V dropped 2 bases and J dropped 6 bases, with 7 bases sitting between them. Germline V gene sequence: CDR1 SGHVS, CDR2 FNYEAQ. The CDR3 loop spans 12 amino acids. The CDR3 coding sequence is TGTGCCAGCAGCTTATCCAGTTCTGAAGCTTTCTTT. It codes for CASSLSSSEAFF.

The chain has TRBV11-2 and TRBJ2-7, with TRBD2 as a possible D gene (6 bases). Trimming took off 5 bases at V and 1 base at J, with 15 bases between the two ends. The CDR3 spans 15 residues. Germline CDR1 SGHAT, CDR2 FQNNGV. The CDR3 region is CASSPEVGGSYEQYF. As DNA, the CDR3 is TGTGCCAGCAGCCCCGAGGTGGGGGGATCCTACGAGCAGTACTTC.

The V gene is TRBV29-1, the J gene TRBJ2-3, with 11 bases that match TRBD2. Trimming at V came to 3 bases and at J to 6 bases, leaving 5 bases not matched to a gene. The CDR3 covers 14 residues. Germline V gene lookup returns CDR1 SQVTM and CDR2 ANQGSEA. CDR3 loop: CSVDASGRMDTQYF. The CDR3, as DNA: TGCAGCGTTGATGCTAGCGGGAGGATGGATACGCAGTATTTT.

The chain links TRBV28 to TRBJ2-7, with 9 bases fitting TRBD2. Looked up from germline, CDR1 is MDHEN and CDR2 is SYDVKM. This CDR3 is 15 amino acids long. The V segment lost 3 bases and the J segment 3 bases; nucleotides outside the gene matches: 6. The CDR3 sequence: CASSFPSTSGYEQYF. DNA for the CDR3: TGTGCCAGCAGTTTCCCGTCGACTAGCGGCTACGAGCAGTACTTC.

V usage is TRBV7-8 and J usage is TRBJ2-5; 12 bases are shared with TRBD1. Germline V gene lookup returns CDR1 SGHVS and CDR2 FQNEAQ. After removal of 5 bases from V and 0 bases from J, the junction contained 16 bases not matched to a gene. CDR3 length: 20 amino acids. CDR3 nucleotide sequence: TGTGCCAGCAGCCCCCTCGCTCCGGGACAGGGGGCCTGGTACCAAGAGACCCAGTACTTC. It codes for CASSPLAPGQGAWYQETQYF.

This clone was detected only once. The chain has TRBV20-1 and TRBJ1-2; D is ambiguous. CDR1 DFQATT and CDR2 SNEGSKA come from the germline V gene (reference sequence). V lost 6 bases and J 8 bases, leaving 13 bases between the germline ends. This CDR3 region has 11 residues. The DNA of the CDR3 is TGCAGTGCGAGCCCGGAGCGGGGCTACACCTTC. Protein product: CSASPERGYTF.

This clone has more than one count but fewer than ten. The CDR3 nucleotides are TGCGCCAGCAGTCAACACAGGGTCAATGAGCAGTTCTTC. This translates into CASSQHRVNEQFF. The chain uses TRBV23-1 and TRBJ2-1; perhaps TRBD1 as D (6 bases). TRBV23-1 is an open reading frame whose function is uncertain. The CDR3 is 13 amino acids. Trimming pared 2 bases from V and 6 bases from J, leaving 8 bases between.

The chain joins TRBV19 to TRBJ1-1; maybe TRBD1 (6 bases). V was cut by 5 bases and J by 4 bases, with 11 bases left in between. The length of the CDR3 is 13 residues. Per germline, CDR1 LNHDA and CDR2 SQIVND (reference sequence). The CDR3 region has the DNA TGTGCCAGTAGTCCACAGGGTGGCACTGAAGCTTTCTTT. This encodes CASSPQGGTEAFF.

This clone turned up a few times. The J gene is TRBJ1-2, the V gene TRBV19; tentative D call: TRBD1 (6 bases). Between the trimmed V and J ends, which lost 3 bases and 5 bases, there was a span of 22 bases. Germline V gene sequence: CDR1 LNHDA, CDR2 SQIVND (reference sequence). The CDR3 loop spans 17 amino acids. The CDR3 spells CASSIPPGIGRGYGYTF. Here the CDR3 DNA reads TGTGCCAGTAGTATCCCCCCCGGAATCGGCAGGGGTTATGGCTACACCTTC.

The rearrangement joins TRBV16 to TRBJ2-1, with a possible D match to TRBD1 (6 bases). The ends were cut back, 0 bases at V and 12 bases at J, with 12 bases in the middle. Germline V CDR1 and CDR2: KGHSY, FQNENV. This CDR3 spans 13 amino acids. CDR3 DNA sequence: TGTGCCAGCAGCCAATCCGAACAGGGTCGGCAGTTCTTC. This codes for CASSQSEQGRQFF.

In this sample, this clone turned up a few times. The genes are TRBV5-1 and TRBJ2-2, with a tentative D call TRBD1 (6 bases). The CDR3 totals 14 residues. Germline V CDR1 and CDR2: SGHRS, YFSETQ. V shed 2 bases and J shed 3 bases, with 8 bases lying between them. CDR3 protein: CASSLQGYTGELFF. DNA for the CDR3: TGCGCCAGCAGCTTACAGGGTTACACCGGGGAGCTGTTTTTT.

This chain links TRBV14 with TRBJ2-1, with 16 bases lining up with TRBD2. CDR1 and CDR2 (germline): SGHDN, FVKESK. The CDR3 runs 14 residues. Trimming took 4 bases from V and 15 from J; bases not matched to a gene: 6. In DNA form, the CDR3 reads TGTGCCAGCAGCCTTACCGGGACTAGCGGGAGGGGGTTCTTC. Its translation: CASSLTGTSGRGFF. The full variable domain, its missing parts supplied by reference TRBV14 and TRBJ2-1, is EAGVTQFPSHSVIEKGQTVTLRCDPISGHDNLYWYRRVMGKEIKFLLHFVKESKQDESGMPNNRFLAERTGGTYSTLKVQPAELEDSGVYFCASSLTGTSGRGFFGPGTRLTVL.

The chain recombines TRBV4-3 with TRBJ2-7, with 7 bases fitting TRBD1. The junction had 7 bases not matched to a gene; V was cut back by 1 base and J by 4 bases. This CDR3 region has 15 residues. Germline V CDR1 and CDR2: LGHNA, YSLEER. CDR3 loop: CASSQGQGVVYEQYF. The CDR3 bases are TGCGCCAGCAGCCAAGGACAGGGCGTCGTTTACGAGCAGTACTTC.

The chain joins TRBV11-3 to TRBJ2-1; the D gene is possibly TRBD1 (6 bases). The length of the CDR3 is 15 residues. Between the trimmed V and J ends, which lost 2 bases and 2 bases, there was a span of 10 bases. The germline gives CDR1 SGHNT, CDR2 YENEEA. The CDR3 DNA sequence: TGTGCCAGCAGCTTAAGGACAGCAGCCTACAATGAGCAGTTCTTC. Protein product: CASSLRTAAYNEQFF.